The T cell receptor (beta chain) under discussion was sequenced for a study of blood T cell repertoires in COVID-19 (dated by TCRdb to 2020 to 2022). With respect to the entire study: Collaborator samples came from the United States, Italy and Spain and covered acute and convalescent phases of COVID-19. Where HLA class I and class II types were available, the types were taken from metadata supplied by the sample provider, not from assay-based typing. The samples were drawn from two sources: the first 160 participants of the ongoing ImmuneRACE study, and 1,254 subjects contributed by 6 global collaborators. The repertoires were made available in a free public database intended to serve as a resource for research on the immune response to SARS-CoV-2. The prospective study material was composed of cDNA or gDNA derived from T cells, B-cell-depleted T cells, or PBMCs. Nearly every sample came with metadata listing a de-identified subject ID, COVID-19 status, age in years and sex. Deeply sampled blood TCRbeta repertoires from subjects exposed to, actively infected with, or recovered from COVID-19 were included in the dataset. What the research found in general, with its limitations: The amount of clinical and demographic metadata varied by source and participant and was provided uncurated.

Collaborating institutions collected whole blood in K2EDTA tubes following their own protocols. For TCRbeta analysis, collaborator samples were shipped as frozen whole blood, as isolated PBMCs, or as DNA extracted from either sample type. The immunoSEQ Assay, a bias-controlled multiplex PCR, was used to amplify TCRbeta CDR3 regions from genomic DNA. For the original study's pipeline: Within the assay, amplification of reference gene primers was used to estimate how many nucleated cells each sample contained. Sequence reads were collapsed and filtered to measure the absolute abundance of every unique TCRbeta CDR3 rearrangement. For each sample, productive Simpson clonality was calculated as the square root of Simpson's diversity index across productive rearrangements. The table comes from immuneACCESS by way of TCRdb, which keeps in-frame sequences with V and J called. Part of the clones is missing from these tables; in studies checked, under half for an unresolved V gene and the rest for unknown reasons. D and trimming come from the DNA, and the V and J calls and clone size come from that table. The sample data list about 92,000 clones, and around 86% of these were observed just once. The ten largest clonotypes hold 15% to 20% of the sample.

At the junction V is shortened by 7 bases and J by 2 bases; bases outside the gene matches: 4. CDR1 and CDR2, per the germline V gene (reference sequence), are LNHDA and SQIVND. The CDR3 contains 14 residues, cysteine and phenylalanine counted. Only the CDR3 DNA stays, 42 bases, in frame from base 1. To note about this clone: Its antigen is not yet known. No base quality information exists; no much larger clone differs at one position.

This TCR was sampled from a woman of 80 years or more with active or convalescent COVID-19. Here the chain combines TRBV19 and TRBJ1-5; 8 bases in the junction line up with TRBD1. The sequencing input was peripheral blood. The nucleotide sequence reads TGTGCCAGTAAGTCACAGGGGGGCAATCAGCCCCAGCATTTT. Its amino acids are CASKSQGGNQPQHF.